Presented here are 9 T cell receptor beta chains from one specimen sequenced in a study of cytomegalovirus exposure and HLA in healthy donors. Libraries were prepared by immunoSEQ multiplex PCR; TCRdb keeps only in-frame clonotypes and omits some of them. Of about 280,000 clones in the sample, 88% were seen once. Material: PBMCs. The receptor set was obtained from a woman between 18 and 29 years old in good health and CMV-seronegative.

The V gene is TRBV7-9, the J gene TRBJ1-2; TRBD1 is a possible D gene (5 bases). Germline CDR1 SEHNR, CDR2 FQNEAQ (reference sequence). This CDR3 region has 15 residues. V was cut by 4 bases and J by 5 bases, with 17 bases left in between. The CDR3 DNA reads TGTGCCAGCAGCTCGGAAGGGGCCCCCTGGTATGGCTACACCTTC. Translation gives CASSSEGAPWYGYTF.

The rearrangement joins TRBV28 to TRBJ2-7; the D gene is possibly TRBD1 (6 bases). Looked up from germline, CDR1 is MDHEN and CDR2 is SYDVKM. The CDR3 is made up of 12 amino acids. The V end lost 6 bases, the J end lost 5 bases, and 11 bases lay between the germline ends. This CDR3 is CASRGRGHEQYF. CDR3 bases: TGTGCCAGCAGGGGCAGGGGCCACGAGCAGTACTTC.

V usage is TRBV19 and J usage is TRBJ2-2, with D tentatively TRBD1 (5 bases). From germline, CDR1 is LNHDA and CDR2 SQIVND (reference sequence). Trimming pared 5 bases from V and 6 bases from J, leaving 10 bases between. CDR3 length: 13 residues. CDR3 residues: CASSPRGSGELFF. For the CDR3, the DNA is TGTGCCAGTAGTCCTAGGGGTTCCGGGGAGCTGTTTTTT.

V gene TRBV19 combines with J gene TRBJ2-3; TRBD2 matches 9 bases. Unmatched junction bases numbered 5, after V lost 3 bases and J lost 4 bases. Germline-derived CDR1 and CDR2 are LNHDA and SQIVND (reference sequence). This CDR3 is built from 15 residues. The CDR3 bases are TGTGCCAGTAGTATTAGTGGGACTAGCCCAGATACGCAGTATTTT. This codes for CASSISGTSPDTQYF.

CDR3 sequence reads: CASRKPGQGGEQYF. CDR3 bases: TGTGCCAGCCGGAAGCCGGGACAGGGTGGCGAGCAGTACTTC. The V and J genes are TRBV27 and TRBJ2-7, with TRBD1 matching 9 bases. The ends lost 8 bases at V and 6 bases at J; junction bases unmatched: 11. Germline V gene lookup returns CDR1 MNHEY and CDR2 SMNVEV (reference sequence). The CDR3 spans 14 residues.

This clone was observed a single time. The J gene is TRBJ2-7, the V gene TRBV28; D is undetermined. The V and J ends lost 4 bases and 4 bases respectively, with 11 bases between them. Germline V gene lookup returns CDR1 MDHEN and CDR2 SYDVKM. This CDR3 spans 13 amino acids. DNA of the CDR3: TGTGCCAGCAGTTCTACTGAATCGTACGAGCAGTACTTC. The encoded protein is CASSSTESYEQYF.

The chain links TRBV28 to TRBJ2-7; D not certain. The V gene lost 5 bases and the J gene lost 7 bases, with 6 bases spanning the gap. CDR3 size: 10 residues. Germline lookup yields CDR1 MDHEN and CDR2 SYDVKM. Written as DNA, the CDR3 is TGTGCCAGCAGTAAACTAGAGCAGTACTTC. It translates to CASSKLEQYF.

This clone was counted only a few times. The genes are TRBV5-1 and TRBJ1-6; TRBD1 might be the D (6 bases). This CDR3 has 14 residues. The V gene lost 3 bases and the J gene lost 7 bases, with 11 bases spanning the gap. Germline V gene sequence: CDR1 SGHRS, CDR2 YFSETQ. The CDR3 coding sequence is TGCGCCAGCAGCTGGGGACAAGGAAATTCACCCCTCCACTTT. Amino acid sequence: CASSWGQGNSPLHF.

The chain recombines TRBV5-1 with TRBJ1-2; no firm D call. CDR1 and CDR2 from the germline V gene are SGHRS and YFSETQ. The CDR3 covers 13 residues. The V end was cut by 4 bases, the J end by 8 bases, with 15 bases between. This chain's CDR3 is CASSPNRERGYTF. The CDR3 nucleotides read TGCGCCAGCAGCCCGAATCGGGAGCGGGGCTACACCTTC.